The rows below give T cell receptor beta chains drawn from one sample of a study of blood T cells in healthy people across ages. TCRdb ran MiXCR on the 5' RACE reads and lists one entry per CDR3 protein. The sample includes 650,000 to 900,000 distinct CDR3 sequences, around 62% seen only once; the top ten take 25% to 35%. The sample comprised blood. The receptors shown here come from a man aged 25 to 45 in good health. Each CDR3 is given with its conserved first and last residue. A D gene is named only where the DNA matches it firmly. Clone sizes are given selectively: once, few, many, or a class where the clone is expanded.

TRBJ2-3 | TRBV4-3 | TRBD2 | few | TGCGCCAGCAGCCAAGAGCCTAGCGGGGCCGGAGATACGCAGTATTTT | CASSQEPSGAGDTQYF
TRBJ2-1 | TRBV9 | TRBD2 | NA | TGTGTCAGCAGCTCTGGACTAGCGGGGGTTGAGAATGAGCAGTTCTTC | CVSSSGLAGVENEQFF
TRBJ2-5 | TRBV28 | NA | NA | TGTGCCAGCAGTTTTCCCCCTGGGGCACAGGGTCAAGAGACCCAGTACTTC | CASSFPPGAQGQETQYF
TRBJ2-7 | TRBV7-8 | NA | NA | TGTGCCAGCGGGCCGGGTTCCTACGAGCAGTACTTC | CASGPGSYEQYF
TRBJ2-2 | TRBV5-1 | NA | once | TGCGCCAGCAGCCTGAGTGGTTTAGATTCGTCCGGGGAGCTGTTTTTT | CASSLSGLDSSGELFF
TRBJ1-2 | TRBV4-2 | TRBD1 | NA | TGTGCCAGCAGCCAACCTACAGGGGCCGGGAGATATGGCTACACCTTC | CASSQPTGAGRYGYTF
TRBJ1-2 | TRBV28 | TRBD1 | NA | TGTGCCAGCAGTGGTTTTATGGGCAGGGGGCGCGATAACTATGGCTACACCTTC | CASSGFMGRGRDNYGYTF
TRBJ1-5 | TRBV20-1 | NA | few | TGCAGTGCCAACGCCGCCCTTAGCAATCAGCCCCAGCATTTT | CSANAALSNQPQHF
TRBJ2-7 | TRBV3-1 | NA | NA | TGTGCCAGCAGCCAAGGGGGGCGGTGGGCCGACGAGCAGTACTTC | CASSQGGRWADEQYF
TRBJ2-5 | TRBV20-1 | NA | NA | TGCAGCCCCATGGAGGGCAGGGAGACCCAGTACTTC | CSPMEGRETQYF
TRBJ2-5 | TRBV29-1 | TRBD2 | NA | TGCAGCGTTGAAGTTGGCGGGGGGAAAGAGACCCAGTACTTC | CSVEVGGGKETQYF
TRBJ2-7 | TRBV21-1 | NA | few | TGTGCCCCCATGGACGAGCAGTACTTC | CAPMDEQYF
TRBJ2-1 | TRBV5-1 | NA | NA | TGCGCCAGCAGCTTGGGCGCGAGGGTGGATGAGCAGTTCTTC | CASSLGARVDEQFF
TRBJ2-6 | TRBV10-3 | NA | NA | TGTGCCATCAGTCCCCGGTTGGGACTGGCGGTCTCTGGGGCCAACGTCCTGACTTTC | CAISPRLGLAVSGANVLTF
TRBJ2-5 | TRBV3-1 | NA | few | TGTGCCAGCAGCCAAGTTGACGAGACCCAGTACTTC | CASSQVDETQYF
TRBJ1-4 | TRBV7-9 | NA | few | TGTGCCAGCAGCTTTTCCGGGACAACCATTGCAACTAATGAAAAACTGTTTTTT | CASSFSGTTIATNEKLFF
TRBJ2-1 | TRBV6-2/TRBV6-3 | TRBD2 | once | TGTGCCAGCAGGACTAGCGGGGCATACAATGAGCAGTTCTTC | CASRTSGAYNEQFF
TRBJ2-1 | TRBV4-1 | NA | NA | TGCGCCAGCAGCCAAGTGATGGGCTACAATGAGCAGTTCTTC | CASSQVMGYNEQFF
TRBJ1-2 | TRBV6-5 | NA | NA | TGTGCCAGCAGCCCAGTGGGTCCGGGCCAGGGCTACACCTTC | CASSPVGPGQGYTF
TRBJ2-1 | TRBV7-2 | NA | NA | TGTGCCAGCAGCCCCTTTGGGGGGGGGCCGTTCTTC | CASSPFGGGPFF
TRBJ2-7 | TRBV9 | TRBD1 | NA | TGTGCCAGCAGCGTAGGGGGACAGTCCTACGAGCAGTACTTC | CASSVGGQSYEQYF
TRBJ2-5 | TRBV11-2 | TRBD2 | NA | TGTGCCAGCAGCCCCCTTGGACTAGCGGGGCAAGAGACCCAGTACTTC | CASSPLGLAGQETQYF
TRBJ2-1 | TRBV20-1 | NA | NA | TGCAGTGTCAATTCTGTGGGGGAGCAGTTCTTC | CSVNSVGEQFF
TRBJ1-5 | TRBV6-5 | NA | once | TGTGCCAGCAGTTACGGACCGGGGGGGACTCAGCCCCAGCATTTT | CASSYGPGGTQPQHF
TRBJ2-1 | TRBV9 | NA | NA | TGTGCCAGCAGCCCGCAGGGACAACCATACAATGAGCAGTTCTTC | CASSPQGQPYNEQFF
TRBJ2-7 | TRBV12-3/TRBV12-4 | TRBD1 | NA | TGTGCCAGCAGTCAGGGGGCTTATGGGTTCGAGCAGTACTTC | CASSQGAYGFEQYF
TRBJ1-2 | TRBV20-1 | NA | NA | TGCAGTACTAGAGATCCAGGGACCAGGAACTATGGCTACACCTTC | CSTRDPGTRNYGYTF
TRBJ1-5 | TRBV4-1 | NA | NA | TGCGCCAGCAGCCAAGGGCTGTTAACCATTTCTGGGTCTCGGCCCCAGCATTTT | CASSQGLLTISGSRPQHF
TRBJ1-4 | TRBV15 | NA | NA | TGTGCCACCAGCAGGCGGGACACGAGTGAAAAACTGTTTTTT | CATSRRDTSEKLFF
TRBJ2-2 | TRBV24-1 | NA | NA | TGTGCCACCAGTGAGTTTCCGGGACTTAACACCGGGGAGCTGTTTTTT | CATSEFPGLNTGELFF
TRBJ1-2 | TRBV29-1 | NA | NA | TGCAGCGTTGAAGATCTGTCGGACTATGGCTACACCTTC | CSVEDLSDYGYTF
TRBJ2-5 | TRBV10-3 | NA | few | TGTGCCATCAGCCCCTCGGACCTCCAAGAGACCCAGTACTTC | CAISPSDLQETQYF
TRBJ2-1 | TRBV4-3 | NA | NA | TGCGCCAGCAGCCTCCTGGCCATCGCGGGACCCAACAACAATGAGCAGTTCTTC | CASSLLAIAGPNNNEQFF
TRBJ2-1 | TRBV3-1 | TRBD1 | NA | TGTGCCAGCAGCCTAAGGACGACAGGGCCGGATGAGCAGTTCTTC | CASSLRTTGPDEQFF
TRBJ2-3 | TRBV4-3 | NA | NA | TGCGCCAGCAGCCAAAAAATCACAGGGACCGGTGGAGATACGCAGTATTTT | CASSQKITGTGGDTQYF
TRBJ2-7 | TRBV7-9 | NA | NA | TGTGCCAGCAGCTTCCGGGGGACAGAGGACAATGAGCAGTACTTC | CASSFRGTEDNEQYF
TRBJ2-7 | TRBV11-2 | NA | NA | TGTGCCAGCAGCGTATCCGGGACATTCTACGAGCAGTACTTC | CASSVSGTFYEQYF
TRBJ2-5 | TRBV5-1 | NA | NA | TGCGCCAGCAGCTTGAAGGGGGGCGCGCTCCAAGAGACCCAGTACTTC | CASSLKGGALQETQYF
TRBJ2-5 | TRBV3-1 | TRBD2 | NA | TGTGCCAGCAGCCAAGATATCCCGGGGGGACAAGAGACCCAGTACTTC | CASSQDIPGGQETQYF
TRBJ2-4 | TRBV20-1 | NA | NA | TGCAGTGCCCCCGGGACTTACCAGCAGTACTTC | CSAPGTYQQYF
TRBJ1-2 | TRBV29-1 | TRBD1 | NA | TGCAGCGTAGGGACAGTCTACTATGGCTACACCTTC | CSVGTVYYGYTF
TRBJ2-1 | TRBV5-1 | NA | NA | TGCGCCAGCAGCTGGTCCTCGGGGACCTCCTACAATGAGCAGTTCTTC | CASSWSSGTSYNEQFF
TRBJ2-7 | TRBV7-2 | NA | NA | TGTGCCAGCGGAAGGAGCTACGAGCAGTACTTC | CASGRSYEQYF
TRBJ2-3 | TRBV4-2 | TRBD2 | NA | TGTGCCAGCAGCCAGCCTCTAGCGGGGCTCACAGATACGCAGTATTTT | CASSQPLAGLTDTQYF
TRBJ2-4 | TRBV7-8 | NA | NA | TGTGCCAGCAGCCCCCCAGGGAACATTCAGTACTTC | CASSPPGNIQYF
TRBJ1-2 | TRBV9 | TRBD1 | NA | TGTGCCAGCAGCGTAGGAGGACAGGGGTATGGCTACACCTTC | CASSVGGQGYGYTF
TRBJ2-7 | TRBV6-2/TRBV6-3 | NA | NA | TGTGCCAGCAGTTCGACTAGACCCGAGCAGTACTTC | CASSSTRPEQYF
TRBJ2-3 | TRBV7-8 | NA | NA | TGTGCCAGCAGCTTATTGTCGATGGCTACTACAGATACGCAGTATTTT | CASSLLSMATTDTQYF
TRBJ1-2 | TRBV29-1 | TRBD1 | few | TGCAGCGTTGGGACAGGGAATAGCTATGGCTACACCTTC | CSVGTGNSYGYTF
TRBJ2-7 | TRBV29-1 | NA | NA | TGCAGCGTTGAAGATCCGAGGGGGGGCCCTTCCTACGAGCAGTACTTC | CSVEDPRGGPSYEQYF
TRBJ1-5 | TRBV9 | NA | NA | TGTGCCAGCAGTCCCTCCGGCAATCAGCCCCAGCATTTT | CASSPSGNQPQHF
TRBJ1-2 | TRBV2 | TRBD1 | NA | TGTGCCAGCAGTACAGGGGGATTGGACTATGGCTACACCTTC | CASSTGGLDYGYTF
TRBJ1-1 | TRBV2 | NA | NA | TGTGCCAGCCACAAAGGCCTGGGGATGAACACTGAAGCTTTCTTT | CASHKGLGMNTEAFF
TRBJ1-6 | TRBV10-3 | NA | few | TGTGCCATCAGTGAGTCGACAGTTTCACCCCTCCACTTT | CAISESTVSPLHF
TRBJ1-3 | TRBV7-2 | TRBD1 | few | TGTGCCAGCAGCTACGCAGGGGGCGCGGTCGGAAACACCATATATTTT | CASSYAGGAVGNTIYF
TRBJ2-1 | TRBV7-2 | TRBD2 | few | TGTGCCAGCAGTCGGGACTTTAGCGGGGGGGTTATCAACAATGAGCAGTTCTTC | CASSRDFSGGVINNEQFF
TRBJ2-1 | TRBV9 | NA | NA | TGTGCCAGCAGCGACCGATATGGGACCTATGGGTTCGGCGGTGAGCAGTTCTTC | CASSDRYGTYGFGGEQFF